This TCR beta chain derives from a study of cytomegalovirus exposure and HLA in healthy donors. This clone occurred a few times. No antigen is known for it. Amplification used 60 Vbeta primers and 13 Jbeta primers. Sequencing used immunoSEQ multiplex PCR; TCRdb keeps in-frame clones, though not all of them. The data contain 150,000 or so clones, roughly 77% of them singletons. Trimming pared 5 bases from V and 5 bases from J, leaving 15 bases between. This CDR3 region has 13 residues. Germline V gives CDR1 SQVTM, CDR2 ANQGSEA. General study findings and limits: Many donors carried some public TCRs, although rarity characterized most TCR sequences. Later on, a genetic analysis was performed. It linked a missense variant in DCLRE1C with V- and J-gene trimming of TCR beta.

J is TRBJ2-5 and V is TRBV29-1; tentatively, D is TRBD2 (7 bases). The sample consisted of PBMCs. This TCR was recovered from a young man in good health and CMV-seropositive. CDR3 DNA: TGCAGCGTTAAGGGGGGGGGCCCCGAGACCCAGTACTTC. The encoded protein is CSVKGGGPETQYF.